This entry concerns a single TCR beta chain. These data come from a study of blood T cell repertoires in COVID-19. Across the study: Both acute and convalescent COVID-19 samples were obtained from the United States, Italy and Spain. T cells, B-cell-depleted T cells, or PBMCs supplied cDNA or gDNA.

Per the study methods: How many nucleated cells were present was estimated from reference gene primer amplification. Sequenced by immunoSEQ multiplex PCR; TCRdb stores in-frame clones only, minus some. V, J and clone size reflect that table, while D and trimming were determined from the DNA. The sample consists of about 130,000 clones, around three quarters of them appearing once. Germline V CDR1 and CDR2: DFQATT, SNEGSKA (reference sequence). With V trimmed by 3 bases and J by 2 bases, 9 bases remained unmatched. The CDR3 totals 17 residues. Sequenced: peripheral blood. The TCR comes from a man between 40 and 49 years old with active or convalescent COVID-19. The rearrangement links TRBV20-1 to TRBJ2-3; 12 bases match TRBD2. The CDR3 reads CSASPLAGGNFTDTQYF. The CDR3 coding sequence is TGCAGTGCTAGTCCTCTAGCGGGAGGGAATTTCACAGATACGCAGTATTTT.